This T cell receptor beta chain is drawn from a study of blood T cells in healthy people across ages. Overall study: Capturing about one barcoded beta molecule per two T cells was achieved by template switching. Study results and limitations: The lack of PBMC sorting stopped any conclusive naive versus antigen-experienced comparison. Both higher diversity and more naive CD4+ cells marked long-lived donors when set against aged donors.

Alongside a J-beta primer mix, a sample-barcoded 5' primer served in a second PCR lasting about 7 to 12 cycles. Each CDR3 protein is one row after TCRdb ran MiXCR on the 5' RACE reads. The table lists around 780,000 distinct CDR3 sequences, 56% of them singletons. Germline CDR1 is SGHRS and CDR2 is YFSETQ. The length of the CDR3 is 15 residues. The J segment lost 7 bases and the V segment lost 2 bases, leaving 6 bases of the junction unmatched. This clonotype has just one count. Its target is not known. Each sample yielded at least 5 micrograms of PBMC total RNA. The chain recombines TRBV5-1 with TRBJ2-1; 10 bases are a match to TRBD1. Input material: blood. The sequence was collected from a man aged 35 to 55 in good health. In DNA form, the CDR3 reads TGCGCCAGCAGCTTCCAAACGGGACAGGGGAATGAGCAGTTCTTC. This translates into CASSFQTGQGNEQFF.